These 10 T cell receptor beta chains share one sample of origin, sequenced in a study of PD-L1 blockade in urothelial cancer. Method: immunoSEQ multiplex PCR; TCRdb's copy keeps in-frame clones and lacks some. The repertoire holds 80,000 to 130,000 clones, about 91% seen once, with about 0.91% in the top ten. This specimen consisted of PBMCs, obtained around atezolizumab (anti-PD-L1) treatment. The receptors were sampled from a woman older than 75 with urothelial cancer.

The CDR3 spells CASSFETGGRNIQYF. DNA of the CDR3: TGTGCCAGCAGCTTCGAGACAGGGGGCCGAAACATTCAGTACTTC. The chain joins TRBV5-4 to TRBJ2-4; 10 bases are shared with TRBD1. Germline-derived CDR1 and CDR2 are SGHNT and YYREEE (reference sequence). With V trimmed by 2 bases and J by 6 bases, 5 bases remained unmatched. This CDR3 comprises 15 residues.

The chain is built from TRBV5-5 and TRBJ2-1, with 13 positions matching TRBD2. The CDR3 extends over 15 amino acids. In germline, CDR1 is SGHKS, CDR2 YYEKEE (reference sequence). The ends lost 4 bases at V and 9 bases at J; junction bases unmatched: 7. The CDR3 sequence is CASSLLAGGRSEQFF. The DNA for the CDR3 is TGTGCCAGCAGCCTACTAGCGGGAGGGCGGAGTGAGCAGTTCTTC.

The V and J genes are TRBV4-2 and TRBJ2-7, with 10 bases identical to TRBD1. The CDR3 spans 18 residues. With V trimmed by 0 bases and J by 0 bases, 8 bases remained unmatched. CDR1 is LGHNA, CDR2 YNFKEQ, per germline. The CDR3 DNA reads TGTGCCAGCAGCCAAGATTCGTACAGGACAGGGGGCTCCTACGAGCAGTACTTC. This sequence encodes CASSQDSYRTGGSYEQYF.

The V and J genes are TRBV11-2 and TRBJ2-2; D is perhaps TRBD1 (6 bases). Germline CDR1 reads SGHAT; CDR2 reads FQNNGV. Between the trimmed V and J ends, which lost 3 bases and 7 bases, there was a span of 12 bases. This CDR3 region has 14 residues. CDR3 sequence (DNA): TGTGCCAGCAGCTTGACAGGCGTTGACGGGGAGCTGTTTTTT. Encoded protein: CASSLTGVDGELFF.

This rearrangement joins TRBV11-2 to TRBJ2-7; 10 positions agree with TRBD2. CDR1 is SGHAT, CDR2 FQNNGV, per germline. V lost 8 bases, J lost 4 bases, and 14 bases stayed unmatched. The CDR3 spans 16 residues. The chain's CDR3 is CASEFKASGSLYEQYF. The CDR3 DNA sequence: TGTGCCAGCGAGTTTAAGGCTAGCGGGAGTCTATACGAGCAGTACTTC.

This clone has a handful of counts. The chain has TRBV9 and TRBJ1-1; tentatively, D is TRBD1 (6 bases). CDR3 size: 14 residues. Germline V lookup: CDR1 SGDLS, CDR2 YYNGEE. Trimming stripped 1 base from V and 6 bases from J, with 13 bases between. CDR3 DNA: TGTGCCAGCAGCGTACAGGGGCCAGGGGCTGAAGCTTTCTTT. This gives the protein CASSVQGPGAEAFF.

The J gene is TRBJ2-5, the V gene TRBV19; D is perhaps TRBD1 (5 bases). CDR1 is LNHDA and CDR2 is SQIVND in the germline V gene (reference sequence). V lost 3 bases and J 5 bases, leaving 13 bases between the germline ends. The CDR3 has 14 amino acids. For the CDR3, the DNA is TGTGCCAGTAGTATGTACGCAGGGTTCGAGACCCAGTACTTC. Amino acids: CASSMYAGFETQYF. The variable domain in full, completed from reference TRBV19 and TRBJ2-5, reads DGGITQSPKYLFRKEGQNVTLSCEQNLNHDAMYWYRQDPGQGLRLIYYSQIVNDFQKGDIAEGYSVSREKKESFPLTVTSAQKNPTAFYLCASSMYAGFETQYFGPGTRLLVL.

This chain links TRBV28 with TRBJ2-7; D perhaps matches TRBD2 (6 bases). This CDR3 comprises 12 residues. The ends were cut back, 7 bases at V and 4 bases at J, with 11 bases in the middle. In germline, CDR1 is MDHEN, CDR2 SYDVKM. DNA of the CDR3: TGTGCCAGCACCCCGGGGGTTTACGAGCAGTACTTC. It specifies CASTPGVYEQYF.

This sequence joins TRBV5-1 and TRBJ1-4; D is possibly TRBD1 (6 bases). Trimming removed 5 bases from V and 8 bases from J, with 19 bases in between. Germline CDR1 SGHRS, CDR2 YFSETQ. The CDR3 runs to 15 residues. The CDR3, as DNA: TGCGCCAGCAGTGCTCAGTCAGGGGTAAGAGAAAAACTGTTTTTT. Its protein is CASSAQSGVREKLFF.

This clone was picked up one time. The CDR3 DNA is TGTGCCAGCAGCCAAATGGCGGGCACAGATACGCAGTATTTT. It is translated as CASSQMAGTDTQYF. The chain uses TRBV7-9 and TRBJ2-3; D is unresolved. V was clipped by 5 bases and J by 1 base, with 10 bases between them. CDR1 SEHNR and CDR2 FQNEAQ come from the germline V gene (reference sequence). The CDR3 spans 14 residues. The whole variable domain, filled in from reference TRBV7-9 and TRBJ2-3, reads DTGVSQNPRHKITKRGQNVTFRCDPISEHNRLYWYRQTLGQGPEFLTYFQNEAQLEKSRLLSDRFSAERPKGSFSTLEIQRTEQGDSAMYLCASSQMAGTDTQYFGPGTRLTVL.